This record covers a single T cell receptor (beta chain). Antigen: not known. Clones were read by immunoSEQ multiplex PCR, and TCRdb kept only the in-frame ones, dropping some. The sample has tens of thousands of clones, about 83% seen once. Patients were ineligible given autoimmune disease history or systemic immunosuppression. V gave up 4 bases and J gave up 0 bases, with 18 bases separating them. This CDR3 region has 18 residues. The V gene's germline CDR1 is LNHDA and CDR2 SQIVND (reference sequence). This sample stems from a study of OX40 agonist ivuxolimab in advanced cancers. Regarding the study as a whole: It was also the case that some nonresponders had low normalized T-cell clonal expansion. At 0.1 to 3.0 mg/kg, clonal expansion of CD4+ and CD8+ blood T cells had occurred by week 6.

This rearrangement joins TRBV19 to TRBJ1-4; no reliable D call. The sequences come from CD4+ or CD8+ T cells sorted from blood, collected in a trial of the OX40 agonist ivuxolimab. This TCR came from an adult with an advanced solid tumor such as melanoma, head and neck, liver or kidney cancer. The CDR3 sequence is CASSKRTVLHSTNEKLFF. The CDR3, as DNA: TGTGCCAGTAGTAAACGGACGGTACTACACTCAACTAATGAAAAACTGTTTTTT. Full variable domain (outside the CDR3, taken from reference TRBV19 and TRBJ1-4): DGGITQSPKYLFRKEGQNVTLSCEQNLNHDAMYWYRQDPGQGLRLIYYSQIVNDFQKGDIAEGYSVSREKKESFPLTVTSAQKNPTAFYLCASSKRTVLHSTNEKLFFGSGTQLSVL.